This is a list of T cell receptor beta chains from one sample in a study of T-cell reconstitution after alpha-beta-depleted transplantation in children. MiXCR, run by TCRdb on the PCR reads, gives a single entry per CDR3 protein. The sample contains roughly 300,000 distinct CDR3 sequences, about 9.4% of which appear only once. Material: PBMCs from the stem cell graft donor, obtained from the stem cell graft. These receptors were collected from a human donor who donated a stem cell graft to a child with acute lymphoblastic leukemia. Each CDR3 is given with its conserved first and last residue. The D gene is left open where the match is weak. The size field is filled for only some rows; it gives once, few, many or a size class.

15	TRBJ1-1	.	many	TRBV12-3/TRBV12-4	CASTPATIKNTEAFF	TGTGCCAGCACCCCCGCTACAATCAAGAACACTGAAGCTTTCTTT
13	TRBJ1-5	.	many	TRBV9	CASSLDPNQPQHF	TGTGCCAGCAGCCTGGACCCAAATCAGCCCCAGCATTTT
16	TRBJ1-5	.	many	TRBV5-6	CASSLNRGQINQPQHF	TGTGCCAGCAGCCTAAATCGAGGACAGATCAATCAGCCCCAGCATTTT
15	TRBJ1-1	.	.	TRBV30	CAWSVKGAVWREAFF	TGTGCCTGGAGTGTTAAAGGTGCAGTGTGGCGTGAAGCTTTCTTT
17	TRBJ2-6	.	.	TRBV6-5	CASSSRRQTAGANVLTF	TGTGCCAGCAGTTCCCGAAGACAGACAGCTGGGGCCAACGTCCTGACTTTC
16	TRBJ2-3	TRBD2	many	TRBV20-1	CSALQTSGISTDTQYF	TGCAGTGCTCTACAGACTAGCGGGATCTCAACAGATACGCAGTATTTT
11	TRBJ2-5	.	few	TRBV29-1	CSVVAGGLMDF	TGCAGCGTTGTGGCGGGTGGACTCATGGACTTC
16	TRBJ2-4	TRBD1	.	TRBV3-1	CASSQGRVGQGNIQYF	TGTGCCAGCAGCCAAGGAAGAGTGGGACAGGGAAACATTCAGTACTTC
13	TRBJ1-2	.	.	TRBV28	CASSLLSWRGYTF	TGTGCCAGCAGTCTCCTGAGTTGGCGGGGCTACACCTTC
17	TRBJ2-5	TRBD2	few	TRBV28	CASSPPFGGSIQETQYF	TGTGCCAGCAGCCCCCCCTTTGGCGGGAGCATCCAAGAGACCCAGTACTTC
14	TRBJ1-1	.	.	TRBV6-5	CASSYLGGDTEAFF	TGTGCCAGCAGTTACCTCGGGGGGGACACTGAAGCTTTCTTT
14	TRBJ2-5	TRBD1	few	TRBV9	CASSGDRYGETQYF	TGTGCCAGCAGCGGGGACAGGTATGGAGAGACCCAGTACTTC
16	TRBJ2-2	.	.	TRBV10-2	CASSEPDSLGTGELFF	TGCGCCAGCAGTGAGCCCGATTCTTTGGGGACCGGGGAGCTGTTTTTT
19	TRBJ2-1	TRBD2	.	TRBV4-3	CASSQERGLAGVDYNEQFF	TGCGCCAGCAGCCAAGAGAGGGGACTAGCGGGAGTTGACTACAATGAGCAGTTCTTC
14	TRBJ1-3	.	.	TRBV28	CASSWDRTGNTIYF	TGTGCCAGCAGTTGGGACCGAACTGGAAACACCATATATTTT
15	TRBJ2-7	.	.	TRBV5-6	CASSPQGLKYYEQYF	TGTGCCAGCAGCCCACAGGGACTTAAGTACTACGAGCAGTACTTC
13	TRBJ2-1	TRBD2	many	TRBV9	CASSVASGSKQFF	TGTGCCAGCAGCGTCGCAAGCGGGAGTAAGCAGTTCTTC
14	TRBJ2-7	TRBD2	.	TRBV5-1	CASSLSSGIDEEYF	TGCGCCAGCAGCTTGAGTAGCGGGATAGATGAGGAGTACTTC
14	TRBJ2-2	.	many	TRBV20-1	CSARPPGSTGELFF	TGCAGTGCTAGACCCCCGGGGAGCACCGGGGAGCTGTTTTTT
15	TRBJ2-7	TRBD2	.	TRBV7-6	CASSLGPSGPYEQYF	TGTGCCAGCAGCTTAGGGCCTAGCGGACCCTACGAGCAGTACTTC
13	TRBJ2-1	.	few	TRBV5-1	CASSSGANNEQFF	TGCGCCAGCAGCTCGGGAGCCAACAATGAGCAGTTCTTC
14	TRBJ1-5	.	.	TRBV9	CASSVGGAGQPQHF	TGTGCCAGCAGCGTAGGGGGTGCGGGTCAGCCCCAGCATTTT
14	TRBJ1-5	TRBD1	.	TRBV7-9	CASSQTGKNQPQHF	TGTGCCAGCAGCCAGACAGGGAAAAATCAGCCCCAGCATTTT
15	TRBJ1-1	.	.	TRBV29-1	CSGRVDSHGYTEAFF	TGCAGCGGCCGCGTAGACAGCCACGGATACACTGAAGCTTTCTTT
13	TRBJ2-1	.	.	TRBV4-2	CASSQGPKNEQFF	TGTGCCAGCAGCCAGGGCCCCAAGAATGAGCAGTTCTTC
13	TRBJ2-1	.	few	TRBV18	CASSSLSGNEQFF	TGTGCCAGTTCGAGCCTCTCGGGCAATGAGCAGTTCTTC
14	TRBJ2-7	.	.	TRBV15	CATSRDLGFAEQYF	TGTGCCACCAGCAGAGATCTGGGGTTTGCCGAGCAGTACTTC
14	TRBJ2-5	.	few	TRBV29-1	CSVERGSQQETQYF	TGCAGCGTTGAAAGGGGTTCACAGCAAGAGACCCAGTACTTC
12	TRBJ1-6	.	.	TRBV20-1	CSASRLNSPLHF	TGCAGTGCTTCCCGCCTTAATTCACCCCTCCACTTT
18	TRBJ2-6	TRBD1	.	TRBV6-5	CASSYGPGGRSGANVLTF	TGTGCCAGCAGTTACGGGCCAGGGGGTCGCTCTGGGGCCAACGTCCTGACTTTC
15	TRBJ1-4	.	few	TRBV27	CASSLSLHVDEKLFF	TGTGCCAGCAGTTTATCCCTCCACGTCGATGAAAAACTGTTTTTT
12	TRBJ2-1	TRBD1	.	TRBV10-3	CATGTGSNEQFF	TGTGCCACCGGGACAGGGTCCAATGAGCAGTTCTTC
15	TRBJ2-3	TRBD2	few	TRBV4-3	CASSQMTSGTDTQYF	TGCGCCAGCAGCCAAATGACTAGCGGCACAGATACGCAGTATTTT
16	TRBJ1-2	TRBD1	.	TRBV7-9	CASSSGQGSANYGYTF	TGTGCCAGCAGCTCGGGACAGGGATCTGCTAACTATGGCTACACCTTC
12	TRBJ2-1	.	.	TRBV7-9	CASTRGLNEQFF	TGTGCCAGCACCCGAGGGCTCAATGAGCAGTTCTTC
15	TRBJ2-2	TRBD2	.	TRBV5-4	CASSPGLAGVGELFF	TGTGCCAGCAGCCCAGGACTAGCCGGGGTCGGGGAGCTGTTTTTT
15	TRBJ1-3	.	few	TRBV12-3/TRBV12-4	CASSLRVPLGNTIYF	TGTGCCAGCAGTTTAAGAGTCCCACTGGGGAACACCATATATTTT
17	TRBJ2-3	.	few	TRBV28	CASSLGRGRDVTDTQYF	TGTGCCAGCAGTTTAGGTCGGGGGCGCGATGTCACAGATACGCAGTATTTT
14	TRBJ2-7	.	.	TRBV20-1	CSARGGPISYEQYF	TGCAGTGCTAGAGGGGGTCCGATCTCCTACGAGCAGTACTTC
16	TRBJ1-3	.	few	TRBV3-1	CASSHTTYPVGNTIYF	TGTGCCAGCAGCCACACCACGTACCCGGTTGGAAACACCATATATTTT
13	TRBJ2-6	.	.	TRBV7-2	CASNRGGANGLTF	TGTGCCAGTAACCGGGGTGGGGCCAACGGCCTGACTTTC